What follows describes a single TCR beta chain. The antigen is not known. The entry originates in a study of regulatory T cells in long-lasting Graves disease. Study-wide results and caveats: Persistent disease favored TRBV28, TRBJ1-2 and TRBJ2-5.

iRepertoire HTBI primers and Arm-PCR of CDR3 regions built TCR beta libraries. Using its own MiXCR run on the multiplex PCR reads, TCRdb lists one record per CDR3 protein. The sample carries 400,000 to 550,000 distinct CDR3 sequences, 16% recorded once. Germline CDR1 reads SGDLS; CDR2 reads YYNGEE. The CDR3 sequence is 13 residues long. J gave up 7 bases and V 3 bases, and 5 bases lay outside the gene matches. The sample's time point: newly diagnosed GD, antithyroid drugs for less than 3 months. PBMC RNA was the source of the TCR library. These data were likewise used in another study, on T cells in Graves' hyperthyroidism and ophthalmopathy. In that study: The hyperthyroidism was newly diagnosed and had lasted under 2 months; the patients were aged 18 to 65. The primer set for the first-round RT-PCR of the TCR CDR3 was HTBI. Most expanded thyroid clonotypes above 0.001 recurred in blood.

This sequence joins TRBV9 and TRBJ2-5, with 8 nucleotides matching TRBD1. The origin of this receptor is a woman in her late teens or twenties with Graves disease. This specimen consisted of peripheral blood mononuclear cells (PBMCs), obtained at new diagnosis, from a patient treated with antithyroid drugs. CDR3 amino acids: CASSDGQGRTQYF. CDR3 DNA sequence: TGTGCCAGCAGCGACGGACAGGGTAGGACCCAGTACTTC. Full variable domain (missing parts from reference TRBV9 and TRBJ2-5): DSGVTQTPKHLITATGQRVTLRCSPRSGDLSVYWYQQSLDQGLQFLIQYYNGEERAKGNILERFSAQQFPDLHSELNLSSLELGDSALYFCASSDGQGRTQYFGPGTRLLVL.